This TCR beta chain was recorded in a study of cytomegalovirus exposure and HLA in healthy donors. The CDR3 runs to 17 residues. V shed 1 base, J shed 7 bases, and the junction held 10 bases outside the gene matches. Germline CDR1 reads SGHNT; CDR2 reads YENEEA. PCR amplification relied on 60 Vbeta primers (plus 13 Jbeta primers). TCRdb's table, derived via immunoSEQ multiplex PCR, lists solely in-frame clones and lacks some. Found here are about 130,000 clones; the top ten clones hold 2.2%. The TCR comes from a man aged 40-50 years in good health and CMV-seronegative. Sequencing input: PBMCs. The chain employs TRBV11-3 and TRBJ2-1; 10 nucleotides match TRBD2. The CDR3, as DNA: TGTGCCAGCAGCTTAGTCCGAAGCGGGAGGGCCGTAAATGAGCAGTTCTTC. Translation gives CASSLVRSGRAVNEQFF.